A selection of T cell receptor beta chains follows, all from one sample in a study of OX40 agonist ivuxolimab in advanced cancers. Sequenced by immunoSEQ multiplex PCR; TCRdb stores in-frame clones only, minus some. This sample carries roughly 100,000 clones, roughly 87% of them seen once, and the ten largest clones take about 0.33%. The sample consisted of CD4+ or CD8+ T cells sorted from blood, taken in a trial of the OX40 agonist ivuxolimab. Every receptor here comes from an adult with an advanced solid tumor such as melanoma, head and neck, liver or kidney cancer. Each CDR3 is given with its conserved first and last residue. D genes are given only for firm matches. Part of the rows lack a size; the others show once, few, many or a class for expanded clones.

CDR3,DNA,V,D,J,size
CASSLTKNTEAFF,TGTGCCAGCAGCTTAACCAAGAACACTGAAGCTTTCTTT,TRBV11-3,-,TRBJ1-1,-
CASSQDRGGPVKAFF,TGCGCCAGCAGCCAAGATCGGGGAGGACCGGTGAAAGCTTTCTTT,TRBV4-1,-,TRBJ1-1,-
CASSVTSSLGQFF,TGCGCCAGCAGCGTTACTAGTTCCCTGGGGCAGTTCTTC,TRBV5-1,-,TRBJ2-1,once
CAIRATGDNSPLHF,TGTGCCATCAGGGCGACAGGGGATAATTCACCCCTCCACTTT,TRBV10-3,TRBD1,TRBJ1-6,-
CASSKKTGDSNQPQHF,TGTGCCAGTAGTAAAAAGACAGGGGACAGCAATCAGCCCCAGCATTTT,TRBV19,TRBD1,TRBJ1-5,-
CASSESLAGGHNEQFF,TGCGCCAGCAGTGAGTCCCTAGCGGGGGGGCACAATGAGCAGTTCTTC,TRBV10-1,TRBD2,TRBJ2-1,-
CASSPRGQGNTGELFF,TGTGCCAGCAGCCCCCGGGGACAGGGGAACACCGGGGAGCTGTTTTTT,TRBV9,TRBD1,TRBJ2-2,-
CASSLQQGDGYTF,TGTGCCAGCTCACTCCAACAGGGGGATGGCTACACCTTC,TRBV18,TRBD1,TRBJ1-2,-
CASNIDRDTQYF,TGTGCCAGCAACATAGACCGGGATACGCAGTATTTT,TRBV2,-,TRBJ2-3,-
CASSPGGSNQPQHF,TGCGCCAGCAGCCCGGGTGGAAGCAATCAGCCCCAGCATTTT,TRBV5-1,-,TRBJ1-5,-
CALKSEGTNYGYTF,TGTGCCCTCAAAAGTGAGGGGACTAACTATGGCTACACCTTC,TRBV10-3,-,TRBJ1-2,-
CASSWTSGGAGETQYF,TGTGCCAGCAGTTGGACTAGCGGGGGGGCCGGAGAGACCCAGTACTTC,TRBV6-6,TRBD2,TRBJ2-5,-
CASSLDAGVSTDTQYF,TGTGCCAGCAGCTTAGATGCGGGGGTTAGCACAGATACGCAGTATTTT,TRBV11-2,TRBD2,TRBJ2-3,-
CASSLQSGSYNEQFF,TGTGCCAGCAGCTTGCAGTCGGGCTCCTACAATGAGCAGTTCTTC,TRBV5-4,-,TRBJ2-1,-
CASSGRDRNTGELFF,TGTGCCAGCAGTGGAAGGGACAGGAACACCGGGGAGCTGTTTTTT,TRBV6-1,TRBD1,TRBJ2-2,-
CASAPSGGRDTQYF,TGTGCCAGCGCCCCCTCGGGGGGGAGAGATACGCAGTATTTT,TRBV6-1,TRBD2,TRBJ2-3,-
CASSEDGGRTRSDTQYF,TGTGCCAGCAGTGAAGATGGGGGCCGAACTAGGTCGGATACGCAGTATTTT,TRBV6-1,-,TRBJ2-3,-
CASSQHPKWGGQRYEQYF,TGTGCCAGCAGCCAACACCCCAAATGGGGAGGACAGCGCTACGAGCAGTACTTC,TRBV7-9,-,TRBJ2-7,-
CASGRDYNSPLHF,TGTGCCAGCGGAAGAGATTATAATTCACCCCTCCACTTT,TRBV5-5,-,TRBJ1-6,-
CASSLDVEQFF,TGTGCCAGCAGCTTAGATGTTGAGCAGTTCTTC,TRBV7-9,-,TRBJ2-1,-
CATTYQPDTEAFF,TGTGCCACCACCTACCAGCCGGACACTGAAGCTTTCTTT,TRBV19,-,TRBJ1-1,-
CASLRGAAGNTIYF,TGTGCCAGCCTGCGGGGGGCTGCTGGAAACACCATATATTTT,TRBV6-5,-,TRBJ1-3,few
CASNIDRGPDYGYTF,TGTGCCAGCAATATAGACAGGGGGCCGGACTATGGCTACACCTTC,TRBV2,TRBD1,TRBJ1-2,-
CASRATGVGSPLHF,TGTGCCAGCAGGGCGACAGGGGTTGGATCACCCCTCCACTTT,TRBV2,TRBD1,TRBJ1-6,-
CASSIDGGWGGYTGELFF,TGTGCCAGTAGTATAGATGGAGGGTGGGGAGGGTACACCGGGGAGCTGTTTTTT,TRBV19,TRBD2,TRBJ2-2,-
CASSLVSTGGNYGYTF,TGTGCCAGCAGCTTAGTCTCGACAGGGGGGAACTATGGCTACACCTTC,TRBV7-2,TRBD1,TRBJ1-2,-
CASEALSWSSGGANVLTF,TGTGCCAGCGAGGCCCTCTCCTGGTCTTCGGGAGGGGCCAACGTCCTGACTTTC,TRBV2,-,TRBJ2-6,-
CAWRGGSYEQYF,TGTGCCTGGAGAGGGGGCTCCTACGAGCAGTACTTC,TRBV30,-,TRBJ2-7,once
CASELAGRTDTQYF,TGCGCCTCCGAACTAGCGGGGCGCACAGATACGCAGTATTTT,TRBV10-2,TRBD2,TRBJ2-3,-
CASSRGGSQETQYF,TGTGCCAGCAGCAGGGGGGGATCCCAAGAGACCCAGTACTTC,TRBV7-2,-,TRBJ2-5,few
CASSLVAGGIEQYF,TGTGCCAGCAGCTTAGTAGCGGGGGGGATCGAGCAGTACTTC,TRBV7-2,TRBD2,TRBJ2-7,-
CASSILHPYSNQPQHF,TGTGCCAGTAGTATTCTCCACCCTTATAGCAATCAGCCCCAGCATTTT,TRBV19,-,TRBJ1-5,-
CASTPGQTFYGYTF,TGTGCCAGCACCCCGGGACAGACATTCTATGGCTACACCTTC,TRBV7-2,TRBD1,TRBJ1-2,-
CASSLFDNTEAFF,TGTGCCAGCAGTTTATTTGACAACACTGAAGCTTTCTTT,TRBV27,-,TRBJ1-1,-
CASSFRGLAGAEETQYF,TGTGCCAGCAGCTTCCGAGGACTAGCGGGGGCGGAAGAGACCCAGTACTTC,TRBV7-9,TRBD2,TRBJ2-5,-
CASSSSLGRSWGGQETQYF,TGTGCCAGCAGCTCGTCACTCGGACGGTCGTGGGGTGGGCAAGAGACCCAGTACTTC,TRBV7-2,-,TRBJ2-5,-
CASSVRPDGTIYF,TGTGCCAGCAGCGTAAGACCCGATGGCACCATATATTTT,TRBV9,-,TRBJ1-3,-
CASSAFRPTGAANYGYTF,TGTGCCAGCAGCGCTTTTAGGCCTACAGGGGCCGCTAACTATGGCTACACCTTC,TRBV7-9,TRBD1,TRBJ1-2,-
CASQDYLPQGPGELFF,TGTGCCAGCCAAGACTATCTGCCTCAGGGACCCGGGGAGCTGTTTTTT,TRBV19,-,TRBJ2-2,-
CASSRDSSNEKLFF,TGTGCCAGCAGCCGGGACAGCTCTAATGAAAAACTGTTTTTT,TRBV2,TRBD1,TRBJ1-4,-
CASSGGLSNEQFF,TGTGCCAGCAGCGGGGGTTTATCCAATGAGCAGTTCTTC,TRBV7-3,-,TRBJ2-1,-
CASSVELRGYNEQFF,TGTGCCAGCAGCGTAGAATTGCGGGGTTACAATGAGCAGTTCTTC,TRBV9,-,TRBJ2-1,-
CASSPTLYEQYF,TGTGCCAGCAGTCCCACCTTATACGAGCAGTACTTC,TRBV6-5,-,TRBJ2-7,-
CASSLDSGGRLFF,TGCGCCAGCAGCTTGGATAGCGGGGGGAGGCTGTTTTTT,TRBV5-1,TRBD2,TRBJ2-2,-
CASSYAYEQYF,TGTGCCAGCAGCTACGCCTACGAGCAGTACTTC,TRBV5-4,-,TRBJ2-7,-
CASSVISGGRANEQFF,TGTGCCAGCAGCGTTATCTCGGGGGGGCGTGCCAATGAGCAGTTCTTC,TRBV9,TRBD2,TRBJ2-1,-
CASLAGGATQYF,TGTGCCAGCCTAGCGGGGGGGGCGACCCAGTACTTC,TRBV11-2,TRBD2,TRBJ2-5,-